The 13 T cell receptor beta chains below all came from one sample that was sequenced in a study of blood T cells in healthy people across ages. Together with a sample-barcoded 5' primer, a J-beta primer mix was included in a second PCR lasting roughly 6 to 12 cycles. MiXCR was run by TCRdb on the 5' RACE reads, yielding one entry per CDR3 protein. This sample has roughly 800,000 distinct CDR3 sequences, with roughly 60% found just once. The source material was blood. The origin of the receptors is a man aged 30 to 39 in good health.

The chain uses TRBV5-1 and TRBJ2-5; D possibly uses TRBD1 or TRBD2 (7 bases each). CDR1 and CDR2 from the germline V gene are SGHRS and YFSETQ. CDR3 length equals 15 residues. The V and J ends lost 5 bases and 5 bases respectively, with 19 bases between them. CDR3 nucleotides: TGCGCCAGCAGACACATCAACAGGGGAGGGGAGACCCAGTACTTC. This translates into CASRHINRGGETQYF.

The chain carries TRBV4-3 and TRBJ2-1; no reliable D call. V lost 1 base and J 4 bases, leaving 20 bases between the germline ends. The germline V gene encodes CDR1 LGHNA and CDR2 YSLEER. The length of the CDR3 is 18 residues. The CDR3 nucleotides are TGCGCCAGCAGCCAAGGGCCCCCGTCTGGGCGACGATACAATGAGCAGTTCTTC. It is translated as CASSQGPPSGRRYNEQFF.

The chain is built from TRBV27 and TRBJ2-5; tentative D call: TRBD2 (5 bases). Trimming left V 0 bases short and J 3 bases short, with 8 bases between. Germline V gene lookup returns CDR1 MNHEY and CDR2 SMNVEV (reference sequence). The CDR3 has 14 amino acids. CDR3 coding DNA: TGTGCCAGCAGTTTATCGTGGCGGGAAGAGACCCAGTACTTC. Its translation is CASSLSWREETQYF.

This clonotype showed up just once. Relative to the germline gene, one junction end is altered; a read error may explain this. V gene TRBV28 combines with J gene TRBJ2-3; TRBD1 matches 7 bases. The CDR3 loop spans 11 amino acids. Germline CDR1 is MDHEN and CDR2 is SYDVKM. CDR3 region: CARSTGATQYF. The CDR3 DNA is TGTGCCCGCAGTACAGGGGCTACGCAGTATTTT. The full variable domain, its missing parts supplied by reference TRBV28 and TRBJ2-3, is DVKVTQSSRYLVKRTGEKVFLECVQDMDHENMFWYRQDPGLGLRLIYFSYDVKMKEKGDIPEGYSVSREKKERFSLILESASTNQTSMYLCARSTGATQYFGPGTRLTVL.

This clonotype was detected only once. The V and J genes are TRBV12-3 or TRBV12-4 and TRBJ1-1; possible D gene TRBD1, 5 bases. V was pared by 5 bases and J by 4 bases, with 14 bases between. The CDR3 has 14 residues. This CDR3 reads CASSPAGFSTEAFF. In DNA form, the CDR3 reads TGTGCCAGCAGTCCCGCAGGGTTTAGCACTGAAGCTTTCTTT.

V gene TRBV6-5 combines with J gene TRBJ2-5, with D perhaps TRBD1 or TRBD2 (7 bases each). V was clipped by 0 bases and J by 0 bases, with 14 bases between them. CDR3 length: 17 residues. Germline assignment: CDR1 MNHEY and CDR2 SVGAGI. The CDR3 DNA follows: TGTGCCAGCAGTTACTCGCTGGGAGGGGGCTACCAAGAGACCCAGTACTTC. Its translation is CASSYSLGGGYQETQYF.

The CDR3 DNA reads as TGTGCCAGCAGTTTAGACGGAAAAGGTTCCTACGAGCAGTACTTC. It encodes CASSLDGKGSYEQYF. The V and J genes are TRBV28 and TRBJ2-7; D gene uncertain. Germline V gene data show CDR1 as MDHEN and CDR2 as SYDVKM. Trimming pared 2 bases from V and 1 base from J, leaving 12 bases between. This CDR3 has 15 residues.

A few counts support this clonotype. J is TRBJ2-3 and V is TRBV5-1, with 9 bases aligning to TRBD2. The CDR3 covers 19 residues. Germline CDR1 SGHRS, CDR2 YFSETQ. V shed 0 bases and J 7 bases; nucleotides not matched to a gene: 18. In nucleotides, the CDR3 is TGCGCCAGCAGCTTGGTCCAGTCCTTTAGCGGGAGTAGTGTGAATACGCAGTATTTT. This translates into CASSLVQSFSGSSVNTQYF.

The genes are TRBV12-3 or TRBV12-4 and TRBJ2-4, with D tentatively TRBD1 (6 bases). V shed 4 bases and J shed 8 bases, with 12 bases lying between them. The CDR3 loop spans 13 amino acids. The CDR3 DNA sequence: TGTGCCAGCAGTTCAACAGGGATGGACATTCAGTACTTC. Its protein product is CASSSTGMDIQYF.

The chain recombines TRBV7-2 with TRBJ1-2; no clear D. CDR3 size: 14 residues. Germline CDR1 SGHTA, CDR2 FQGNSA. Trimming removed 1 base from V and 4 bases from J, with 10 bases in between. The CDR3 region has the DNA TGTGCCAGCAGCTTAGACAAAGATTTCTATGGCTACACCTTC. It yields the protein CASSLDKDFYGYTF.

V and J are TRBV20-1 and TRBJ2-5; D may be TRBD1 (6 bases). The V gene lost 3 bases and the J gene lost 0 bases, with 14 bases spanning the gap. The CDR3 is 15 amino acids. CDR1 and CDR2 from the germline V gene are DFQATT and SNEGSKA (reference sequence). CDR3 region: CSASEIGQYQETQYF. CDR3 DNA sequence: TGCAGTGCTAGTGAGATTGGACAGTACCAAGAGACCCAGTACTTC.

This clonotype was picked up a small number of times. The rearrangement links TRBV4-2 to TRBJ1-2; no clear D gene. Germline lookup yields CDR1 LGHNA and CDR2 YNFKEQ. CDR3 length: 13 residues. V dropped 0 bases and J dropped 7 bases, with 9 bases sitting between them. CDR3 DNA: TGTGCCAGCAGCCAAGATCCCGGGAGTGGCTACACCTTC. Its protein product is CASSQDPGSGYTF.

This clonotype appeared a single time. The rearrangement links TRBV20-1 to TRBJ2-4, with TRBD1 matching over 7 bases. The DNA end is more similar to TRBJ2-5, so the J call may be wrong. CDR3 length: 14 residues. Germline V lookup: CDR1 DFQATT, CDR2 SNEGSKA (reference sequence). In DNA, the CDR3 is TGCAGTCCATTGAAGAGGGACAGAGAAGAGACCCAGTACTTC. Its translation: CSPLKRDREETQYF.